Below, one T cell receptor beta chain is given with its context. The data were taken from a study of blood T cell repertoires in COVID-19. The table came from immunoSEQ multiplex PCR; TCRdb's copy has only in-frame clones and leaves some out. The repertoire holds approximately 200,000 clones, with roughly 85% as singletons. Participants came from fewer than 25 US areas, aged roughly 18 to 89 years. Clinical history reported by participants formed the basis on which cohorts were assigned. The sequence was collected from a middle-aged man who had recovered from COVID-19. Material: PBMCs or T cells enriched from blood (not recorded which).

The CDR3 DNA is TGTGCCAGTAGTATGCGCCGGGACAGGGCGAGGAATGAGCAGTTCTTC. Protein product: CASSMRRDRARNEQFF. This rearrangement joins TRBV19 to TRBJ2-1; 9 nucleotides line up with TRBD1. Looked up from germline, CDR1 is LNHDA and CDR2 is SQIVND (reference sequence). The CDR3 runs 16 residues. The V segment lost 3 bases and the J segment 7 bases; nucleotides outside the gene matches: 10.